This TCR beta chain was sequenced in a study of CD8 T cells in ankylosing spondylitis. Whole-study results and caveats: Roughly eight highly homologous variants made up a TCR beta motif that seemed to typify ankylosing spondylitis blood. Matched synovial fluid from ankylosing spondylitis patients was reported to be enriched for disease-linked clones.

In this sample, this clonotype turned up a few times. Its antigen is not known. TCRdb passed the 5' RACE reads through MiXCR, listing each CDR3 protein once. This sample yields over 200,000 distinct CDR3 sequences, of which around 20% are seen a single time; roughly 42% belongs to the top ten. The CDR3 consists of 12 residues. Trimming took off 6 bases at V and 6 bases at J, with 11 bases between the two ends. The sample comprised blood, either unsorted or a sorted T cell fraction (not recorded which). The TCR originated in a male donor with ankylosing spondylitis. The V gene is TRBV12-3 or TRBV12-4, the J gene TRBJ1-1; maybe TRBD1 (6 bases). The CDR3: CASRGGLAEAFF. CDR3 DNA: TGTGCCAGCAGAGGGGGGCTGGCTGAAGCTTTCTTT.